These T cell receptor beta chains were read from a single sample in a study of cytomegalovirus exposure and HLA in healthy donors. Libraries were prepared by immunoSEQ multiplex PCR; TCRdb keeps only in-frame clonotypes and omits some of them. The sample lists around 60,000 clones; 90% were seen once. The sequenced sample was PBMCs. Every receptor here comes from a man between 18 and 29 years old in good health and CMV-seronegative. CDR3s include the opening cysteine and the closing phenylalanine or tryptophan. The D gene is left open where the match is weak. The size of a clone is reported for some rows only, either as once, few or many, or as a class for expanded clones.

TRBJ2-1 few TRBV30 16 - CASRRGKFSSYNEQFF TGTGCCTCACGGCGGGGTAAATTTAGCTCCTACAATGAGCAGTTCTTC
TRBJ1-2 once TRBV6-6 12 TRBD1 CASSRQGGGYTF TGTGCCAGCAGTCGCCAAGGGGGCGGCTACACCTTC
TRBJ1-1 - TRBV2 11 - CASSIQLEAFF TGTGCCAGCAGTATACAGCTTGAAGCTTTCTTT
TRBJ2-1 - TRBV19 18 TRBD1 CASSRGQYLESSYNEQFF TGTGCCAGTAGTAGGGGACAGTACCTAGAGAGCTCCTACAATGAGCAGTTCTTC
TRBJ2-7 - TRBV5-6 14 - CASSFTGSIYEQYF TGTGCCAGCAGCTTTACCGGGAGCATCTACGAGCAGTACTTC
TRBJ1-1 - TRBV7-9 13 - CASSRDSNTEAFF TGTGCCAGCAGCCGGGACTCGAACACTGAAGCTTTCTTT
TRBJ1-2 - TRBV2 14 - CASSGGSANYGYTF TGTGCCAGCAGCGGGGGAAGTGCAAACTATGGCTACACCTTC
TRBJ2-3 - TRBV5-4 13 TRBD2 CASRGAGEDTQYF TGTGCCAGCAGGGGAGCGGGAGAAGATACGCAGTATTTT
TRBJ2-7 - TRBV2 14 - CASSARQSSYEQYF TGTGCCAGCAGTGCCAGGCAATCCTCCTACGAGCAGTACTTC
TRBJ1-2 - TRBV6-6 15 TRBD1 CASSSRTGWDYGYTF TGTGCCAGCAGCTCCAGGACAGGGTGGGACTATGGCTACACCTTC
TRBJ2-6 - TRBV19 16 - CASSIIRVSGANVLTF TGTGCCAGTAGTATCATCAGGGTCTCTGGGGCCAACGTCCTGACTTTC
TRBJ2-7 - TRBV10-3 14 TRBD1 CAIKEHQGAHEQYF TGTGCCATCAAAGAACACCAGGGGGCCCACGAGCAGTACTTC
TRBJ2-7 - TRBV27 14 - CASSYSSWMYEQYF TGTGCCAGCAGTTACAGTTCCTGGATGTACGAGCAGTACTTC
TRBJ2-3 - TRBV2 13 - CATPSGRSDTQYF TGTGCCACCCCAAGCGGAAGATCAGATACGCAGTATTTT
TRBJ2-5 - TRBV5-6 15 TRBD1 CASSPPGQESPTQYF TGTGCCAGCAGCCCACCGGGACAGGAATCCCCGACCCAGTACTTC
TRBJ2-1 - TRBV5-1 13 - CASTWKGGNEQFF TGCGCCAGCACCTGGAAAGGGGGCAATGAGCAGTTCTTC
TRBJ1-1 - TRBV6-5 14 TRBD1 CASSSGQVYTEAFF TGTGCCAGCAGTTCCGGACAGGTCTACACTGAAGCTTTCTTT
TRBJ2-5 - TRBV13 14 - CASSPRTEQETQYF TGTGCCAGCAGCCCTCGGACAGAGCAAGAGACCCAGTACTTC
TRBJ2-5 once TRBV2 12 - CASRSDQETQYF TGTGCCAGCAGATCGGACCAAGAGACCCAGTACTTC
TRBJ2-1 - TRBV4-1 18 TRBD2 CASSHDDASGDSYNEQFF TGCGCCAGCAGCCATGATGATGCTAGCGGTGACTCCTACAATGAGCAGTTCTTC
TRBJ2-7 - TRBV29-1 15 TRBD1 CSVRGQSLSSYEQYF TGCAGCGTTAGGGGACAGTCTCTAAGCTCCTACGAGCAGTACTTC
TRBJ2-7 - TRBV29-1 11 - CSVEEGYEQYF TGCAGCGTTGAGGAGGGCTACGAGCAGTACTTC
TRBJ2-7 - TRBV11-3 15 - CASSPPDNSPYEQYF TGTGCCAGCAGCCCGCCGGACAACAGTCCCTACGAGCAGTACTTC
TRBJ2-2 - TRBV5-1 18 TRBD1 CASSLAGQGPGGPGELFF TGCGCCAGCAGCTTGGCGGGACAGGGGCCGGGGGGCCCCGGGGAGCTGTTTTTT
TRBJ2-5 - TRBV5-1 19 TRBD2 CASSWPINLSGREGETQYF TGCGCCAGCAGCTGGCCCATTAACCTCAGCGGGAGGGAGGGAGAGACCCAGTACTTC
TRBJ1-4 - TRBV4-1 15 - CASSQWPARDEKLFF TGCGCCAGCAGCCAATGGCCCGCCCGGGATGAAAAACTGTTTTTT
TRBJ1-3 - TRBV18 15 - CASSPNAGVGNTIYF TGTGCCAGCTCACCGAATGCGGGCGTAGGAAACACCATATATTTT
TRBJ1-4 - TRBV28 15 - CASSPLGGWDEKLFF TGTGCCAGCAGCCCCTTGGGGGGGTGGGATGAAAAACTGTTTTTT
TRBJ2-7 - TRBV7-8 20 TRBD2 CASSLAFFETSGKSSYEQYF TGTGCCAGCAGCTTAGCGTTTTTTGAGACTAGCGGGAAAAGTTCCTACGAGCAGTACTTC
TRBJ2-1 - TRBV28 13 - CASSPPDRTVQFF TGTGCCAGCAGTCCCCCGGACAGAACTGTGCAGTTCTTC
TRBJ2-4 - TRBV19 19 TRBD2 CASSIVSIAGPSGKNIQYF TGTGCCAGTAGTATAGTGAGTATAGCGGGACCTAGCGGCAAAAACATTCAGTACTTC
TRBJ2-1 - TRBV7-3 14 - CASSLSGSGNEQFF TGTGCCAGCAGCTTAAGCGGGTCAGGCAATGAGCAGTTCTTC
TRBJ2-7 - TRBV7-2 13 - CASRVQGGYEQYF TGTGCCAGCAGGGTACAGGGGGGGTACGAGCAGTACTTC
TRBJ1-1 - TRBV19 15 - CASSIHRELNTEAFF TGTGCCAGTAGTATTCACAGAGAACTGAACACTGAAGCTTTCTTT
TRBJ2-1 - TRBV7-8 19 TRBD1 CASSLSLGQVAWSYNEQFF TGTGCCAGCAGCCTAAGTCTTGGACAGGTGGCGTGGTCCTACAATGAGCAGTTCTTC
TRBJ2-1 once TRBV10-3 15 TRBD2 CAISGGLAGGGEQFF TGTGCCATCAGTGGGGGACTAGCGGGAGGAGGTGAGCAGTTCTTC
TRBJ2-4 - TRBV28 13 TRBD2 CASSRLAGNIQYF TGTGCCAGCAGTAGACTAGCGGGAAACATTCAGTACTTC
TRBJ2-5 - TRBV19 13 TRBD1 CASSGQAEGTQYF TGTGCCAGTTCAGGACAGGCCGAGGGGACCCAGTACTTC
TRBJ2-1 - TRBV20-1 11 - CSAKLNEKQFF TGCAGTGCTAAGCTAAATGAAAAGCAGTTCTTC
TRBJ2-7 - TRBV7-2 14 - CASSRGNSDYEQYF TGTGCCAGCAGCCGTGGCAATAGCGACTACGAGCAGTACTTC
TRBJ2-3 - TRBV13 13 - CASSLTSADTQYF TGTGCCAGCAGCTTAACGAGTGCAGATACGCAGTATTTT
TRBJ2-2 few TRBV5-1 16 TRBD2 CASSLVTSGGTGELFF TGCGCCAGCAGCTTGGTTACTAGCGGTGGCACCGGGGAGCTGTTTTTT
TRBJ2-5 - TRBV12-1 16 - CASSFVTSGFKETQYF TGTGCCAGCAGCTTTGTGACTAGCGGGTTCAAAGAGACCCAGTACTTC
TRBJ2-3 - TRBV25-1 14 TRBD1 CASSGTGSVDTQYF TGTGCCAGCAGTGGGACAGGGAGCGTCGATACGCAGTATTTT
TRBJ2-7 - TRBV6-6 15 - CASSYLGGVGYEQYF TGTGCCAGCAGTTACTTAGGGGGGGTAGGGTACGAGCAGTACTTC
TRBJ2-5 - TRBV4-1 14 - CASSQEPGLETQYF TGCGCCAGCAGCCAAGAGCCAGGGTTGGAGACCCAGTACTTC
TRBJ1-5 - TRBV6-1 14 - CASSERGGHQPQHF TGTGCCAGCAGTGAAAGGGGAGGGCATCAGCCCCAGCATTTT
TRBJ2-7 few TRBV6-5 14 - CASSRATPLDEQYF TGTGCCAGCAGCCGCGCGACACCACTTGACGAGCAGTACTTC
TRBJ2-7 - TRBV6-6 13 - CASSFPGINEQYF TGTGCCAGCAGTTTCCCCGGGATAAATGAGCAGTACTTC
TRBJ1-1 - TRBV5-4 14 - CASSPGGRDTEAFF TGTGCCAGCAGCCCTGGGGGGAGGGACACTGAAGCTTTCTTT
TRBJ1-2 - TRBV6-5 13 - CASSYTGSYGYTF TGTGCCAGCAGTTACACAGGGTCCTATGGCTACACCTTC
TRBJ2-7 once TRBV28 13 - CASGQAVTYEQYF TGTGCCAGCGGGCAGGCCGTAACCTACGAGCAGTACTTC